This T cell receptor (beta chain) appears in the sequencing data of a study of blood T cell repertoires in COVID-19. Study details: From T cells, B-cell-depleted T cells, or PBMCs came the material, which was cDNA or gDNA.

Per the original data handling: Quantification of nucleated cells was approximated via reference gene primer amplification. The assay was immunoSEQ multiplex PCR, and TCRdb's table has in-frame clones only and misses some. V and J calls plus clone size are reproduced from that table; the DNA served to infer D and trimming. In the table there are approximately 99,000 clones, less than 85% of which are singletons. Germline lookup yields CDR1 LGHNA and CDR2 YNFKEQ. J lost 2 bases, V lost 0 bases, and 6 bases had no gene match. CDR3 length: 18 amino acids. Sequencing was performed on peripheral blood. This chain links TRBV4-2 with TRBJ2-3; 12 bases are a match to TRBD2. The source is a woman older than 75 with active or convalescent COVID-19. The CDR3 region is CASSQDFSSGRATDTQYF. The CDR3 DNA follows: TGTGCCAGCAGCCAAGATTTCTCTAGCGGGAGGGCCACAGATACGCAGTATTTT.